The 7 T cell receptor beta chains reported below all come from one sample, sequenced in a study of molecular identifiers for immune sequencing clone quantification. TCRdb ran MiXCR on the PCR reads and lists one entry per CDR3 protein. Of 400,000 to 600,000 distinct CDR3 sequences in the sample, less than 30% were seen once. The sequenced sample consisted of naive CD8+ T cells from blood, with Jurkat cell RNA spiked in. Sample subset: FACS-sorted CD8+CD4-CCR7+CD45RA+ naive T cells. The source is a human donor in good health. Some libraries in this study had Jurkat cell RNA spiked in.

The rearrangement links TRBV7-9 to TRBJ1-3, with 7 nucleotides matching TRBD1. The germline CDR1 and CDR2 sequences are SEHNR and FQNEAQ (reference sequence). CDR3 length: 14 residues. V was pared by 5 bases and J by 4 bases, with 5 bases of the junction left unmatched. The chain's CDR3 is CASSPETGGNTIYF. DNA of the CDR3: TGTGCCAGCAGCCCGGAGACAGGGGGAAACACCATATATTTT.

This clonotype was found many times. The chain carries TRBV13 and TRBJ2-2, with 8 positions matching TRBD1. V shed 5 bases, J shed 3 bases, and the junction held 5 bases outside the gene matches. CDR1 is PRHDT, CDR2 FYEKMQ, per germline (reference sequence). This CDR3 contains 15 residues. The CDR3 DNA reads TGTGCCAGCAGCGCCATGGACAGGGACACCGGGGAGCTGTTTTTT. Its protein is CASSAMDRDTGELFF.

In its sample, this clonotype was seen a few times. The chain couples TRBV12-3 or TRBV12-4 to TRBJ2-7; 8 nucleotides agree with TRBD2. This CDR3 region has 14 residues. V trimming: 7 bases; J trimming: 3 bases; junction bases outside the gene matches: 8. The CDR3 reads CASKPAGAYYEQYF. Here the CDR3 DNA reads TGTGCCAGCAAACCAGCGGGGGCGTACTACGAGCAGTACTTC.

In this sample, this clonotype turned up many times. The chain uses TRBV6-2 or TRBV6-3 and TRBJ2-7; D may be TRBD2 (6 bases). Germline V CDR1 and CDR2: MNHEY, SVGEGT. The length of the CDR3 is 12 residues. V was trimmed by 5 bases and J by 3 bases, leaving 8 bases between them. CDR3 region: CASSRDFYEQYF. In nucleotides, the CDR3 is TGTGCCAGCAGTCGGGACTTCTACGAGCAGTACTTC.

Only a few counts were recorded for this clonotype. J is TRBJ1-1 and V is TRBV6-5, with D possibly matching TRBD1 (6 bases). Germline-derived CDR1 and CDR2 are MNHEY and SVGAGI. V was trimmed by 2 bases and J by 4 bases, leaving 11 bases between them. The CDR3 runs 14 residues. The CDR3 protein is CASSYAGAATEAFF. The CDR3 region has the DNA TGTGCCAGCAGTTACGCAGGGGCAGCCACTGAAGCTTTCTTT.

On this clonotype: A much larger clone differs from this one at a single base, so this may be a read error. The chain is built from TRBV14 and TRBJ2-5; D is ambiguous. Germline V gene sequence: CDR1 SGHDN, CDR2 FVKESK. The CDR3 covers 16 residues. V was cut by 4 bases and J by 2 bases, with 17 bases left in between. The DNA for the CDR3 is TGTGCCAGCAGCCCAGATCCCTACGAGAGGCAAGAGACCCAGTACTTC. Translated: CASSPDPYERQETQYF.

This clonotype was seen at least ten times. The CDR3 DNA follows: TGTGCCACCAGTGATTTCCGCGTCCAACCGGACACCGGGGAGCTGTTTTTT. It yields the protein CATSDFRVQPDTGELFF. J is TRBJ2-2 and V is TRBV24-1; D gene unclear. CDR1 and CDR2 from the germline V gene are KGHDR and SFDVKD. The V and J ends lost 1 base and 3 bases respectively, with 14 bases between them. The CDR3 contains 17 residues.